This is a list of T cell receptor beta chains from one sample in a study of blood T cell repertoires in COVID-19. Repertoires were generated with immunoSEQ multiplex PCR, while TCRdb's copy carries only in-frame clones and drops some. Of 150,000 or so clones listed, around 86% are singletons. The material sequenced was peripheral blood. These receptors all stem from a human donor in a cohort sampled during active COVID-19. Each CDR3 is given with its conserved first and last residue. Rows give clone size only sometimes, using once, few, many, or a class for an expanded clone.

clone_size,j_call,v_call,cdr3_aa
NA,TRBJ2-7,TRBV19,CASATGSYEQYF
NA,TRBJ1-2,TRBV27,CASSFEGSGYTF
NA,TRBJ2-7,TRBV2,CASSVTPYEQYF
NA,TRBJ1-5,TRBV19,CASIPAGREGQPQHF
NA,TRBJ2-1,TRBV29-1,CSVDASIAEQFF
NA,TRBJ2-1,TRBV3-1/TRBV3-2,CASSRVSTGGSYNEQFF
NA,TRBJ1-1,TRBV11-2,CASSLEGTGGSEAFF
NA,TRBJ2-7,TRBV5-4,CASSPDKSRNEQYF
NA,TRBJ2-7,TRBV19,CASSMWLAAPYEQYF
NA,TRBJ1-2,TRBV7-3,CASSLGRGLSYGYTF
NA,TRBJ2-7,TRBV19,CATNSRDRGSHEQYF
NA,TRBJ2-2,TRBV27,CASSPLSGSKTGELFF
NA,TRBJ1-6,TRBV30,CAQGLSSYNSPLHF
NA,TRBJ1-2,TRBV5-1,CASSRRQGAGGYTF
NA,TRBJ1-4,TRBV27,CASRGGALGRNEKLFF
once,TRBJ2-7,TRBV15,CATSRGLAGSQYF
NA,TRBJ1-5,TRBV6-5,CASSYSRSSNQPQHF
NA,TRBJ1-2,TRBV5-4,CASSTTRQEPRFNYGYTF
NA,TRBJ2-1,TRBV5-1,CASSIPRQGATLISYNEQFF
NA,TRBJ1-6,TRBV5-6,CASSPTKTGGDSPLHF
NA,TRBJ2-7,TRBV7-9,CASSQPGREYEQYF
few,TRBJ1-1,TRBV7-9,CASSGKVRGEAFF
once,TRBJ1-2,TRBV28,CASSLSDRGGGYTF
NA,TRBJ1-6,TRBV11-2,CASSSPGTGRDSPLHF